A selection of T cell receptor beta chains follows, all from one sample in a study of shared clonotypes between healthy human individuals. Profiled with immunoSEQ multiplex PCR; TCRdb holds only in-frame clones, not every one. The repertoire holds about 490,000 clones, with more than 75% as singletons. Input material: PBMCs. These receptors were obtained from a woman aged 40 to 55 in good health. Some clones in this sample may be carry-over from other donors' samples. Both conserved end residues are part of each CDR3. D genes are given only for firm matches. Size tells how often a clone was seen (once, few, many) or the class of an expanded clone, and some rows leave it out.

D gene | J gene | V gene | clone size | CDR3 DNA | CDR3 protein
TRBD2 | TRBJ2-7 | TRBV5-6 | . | TGTGCCAGCAGCGCAACTAGCGGGAGGTACGAGCAGTACTTC | CASSATSGRYEQYF
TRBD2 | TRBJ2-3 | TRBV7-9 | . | TGTGCCAGCAGCGCAGCTAGCGGGAGCGCAGATACGCAGTATTTT | CASSAASGSADTQYF
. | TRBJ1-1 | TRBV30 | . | TGTGCCTGGAACCTCGGACAGCTGAACACTGAAGCTTTCTTT | CAWNLGQLNTEAFF
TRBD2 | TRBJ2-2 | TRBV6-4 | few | TGTGCCAGCAGTCCAGCGGGAGACACCGGGGAGCTGTTTTTT | CASSPAGDTGELFF
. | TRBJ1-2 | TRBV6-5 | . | TGTGCCAGCAGCCCGTCGCGGGGAGGCTATGGCTACACCTTC | CASSPSRGGYGYTF
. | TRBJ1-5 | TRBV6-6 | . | TGTGCCAGCAGTTACGCGCAGTGGAGCAATCAGCCCCAGCATTTT | CASSYAQWSNQPQHF
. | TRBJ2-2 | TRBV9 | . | TGTGCCAGCAGCGTAGCGGGTAGCTCCACCGGGGAGCTGTTTTTT | CASSVAGSSTGELFF
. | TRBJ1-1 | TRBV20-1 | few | TGCAGTGCTAACAAGAACACTGAAGCTTTCTTT | CSANKNTEAFF
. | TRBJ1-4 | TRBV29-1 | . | TGCAGCGCCGGTCCCCGGGGGGCAGCTAATGAAAAACTGTTTTTT | CSAGPRGAANEKLFF
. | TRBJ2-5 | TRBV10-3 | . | TGTGCCACCCTCCGACAGTCCACCGAGGGGGAGACCCAGTACTTC | CATLRQSTEGETQYF
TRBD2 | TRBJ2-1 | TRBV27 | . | TGTGCCAGCAGTTCCGGGACTAGCGGCGACAATGAGCAGTTCTTC | CASSSGTSGDNEQFF
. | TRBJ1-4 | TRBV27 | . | TGTGCCAGCAGTTTGGGCCAGGGTGAAAAACTGTTTTTT | CASSLGQGEKLFF
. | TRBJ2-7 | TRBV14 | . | TGTGCCAGCAGTCATAGTTCCGAGCAGTACTTC | CASSHSSEQYF
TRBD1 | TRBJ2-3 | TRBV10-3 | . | TGTGCCATCAGTGAGTCCGGACAGGGGGCGCCTGATACGCAGTATTTT | CAISESGQGAPDTQYF
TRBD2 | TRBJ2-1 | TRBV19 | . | TGTGCCAGTAGTATTTTTGCGGGAGGATCCTACAATGAGCAGTTCTTC | CASSIFAGGSYNEQFF
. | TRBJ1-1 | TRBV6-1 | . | TGTGCCAGCAGTGCCAGGGGCCTCACCCCACCATACACTGAAGCTTTCTTT | CASSARGLTPPYTEAFF
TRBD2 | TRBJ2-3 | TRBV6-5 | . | TGTGCCAGCAGTTACTCGGGCGGGAGGACCACAGATACGCAGTATTTT | CASSYSGGRTTDTQYF
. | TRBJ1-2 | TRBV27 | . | TGTGCCAGCAGTTTGGAGGGGTGGGGGGACTATGGCTACACCTTC | CASSLEGWGDYGYTF
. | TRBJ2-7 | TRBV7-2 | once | TGTGCCAGCAGCTTAGGTCCTCGTTCACTGAACTACGAGCAGTACTTC | CASSLGPRSLNYEQYF
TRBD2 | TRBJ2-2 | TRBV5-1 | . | TGCGCCAGCAGCTCCGACCGGGGGGGCACCGGGGAGCTGTTTTTT | CASSSDRGGTGELFF
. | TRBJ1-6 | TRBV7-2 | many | TGTGCCAGCAGCTTAGCGATGCAGGGAGGGTCACCCCTCCACTTT | CASSLAMQGGSPLHF
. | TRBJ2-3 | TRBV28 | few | TGTGCCAGCAGGGAAGGGACGGGGTCCACAGATACGCAGTATTTT | CASREGTGSTDTQYF
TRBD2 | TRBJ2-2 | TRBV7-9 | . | TGTGCCAGCAGCTTAGTATCGTGGGGGACTATCTCCCCGGAGCTGTTTTTT | CASSLVSWGTISPELFF
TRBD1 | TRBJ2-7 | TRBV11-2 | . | TGTGCCAGCAGCTTCCTCAGACAGGGGATCCACTACGAGCAGTACTTC | CASSFLRQGIHYEQYF
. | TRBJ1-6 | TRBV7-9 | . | TGTGCCAGCAGCGGGGGAGGGACGGGAGGTTCACCCCTCCACTTT | CASSGGGTGGSPLHF
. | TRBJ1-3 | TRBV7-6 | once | TGTGCCAGCAGCCCTACATCCCGTACGCCTGGAAACACCATATATTTT | CASSPTSRTPGNTIYF
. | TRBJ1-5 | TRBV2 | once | TGTGCAAGCAGGGCAGGCAACAATCAGCCCCAGCATTTT | CASRAGNNQPQHF
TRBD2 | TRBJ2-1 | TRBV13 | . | TGTGCCAGCAGCTTAGGAAGGGGACTAGTTAACAATGAGCAGTTCTTC | CASSLGRGLVNNEQFF
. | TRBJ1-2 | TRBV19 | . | TGTGCCAGTAGCCCCACCCGCTATGGCTACACCTTC | CASSPTRYGYTF